This TCR beta chain was obtained from a study of blood T cell repertoires in COVID-19 (TCRdb year 2020). Study-level background: Samples from collaborators originated in the United States, Italy and Spain and spanned both the acute and convalescent phases of COVID-19. Deeply sampled blood TCRbeta repertoires from subjects exposed to, actively infected with, or recovered from COVID-19 were included in the dataset. The material from the prospective study consisted of cDNA or gDNA derived from T cells, B-cell-depleted T cells, or PBMCs. The samples were drawn from two sources: the first 160 participants of the ongoing ImmuneRACE study, and 1,200 or so subjects contributed by 6 global collaborators. The repertoires were released in a freely available public database meant as a resource for research on the immune response to SARS-CoV-2. Where available, HLA class I and class II types were taken from metadata supplied by the sample provider and were not determined by assay-based typing. Sample metadata almost always included a de-identified subject ID, COVID-19 status, age in years and sex. On the study overall, not on this receptor specifically: The amount of clinical and demographic metadata varied by source and participant and was provided uncurated.

Regarding this clone: This clone's antigen is unknown. No base quality information exists; no much larger clone differs at one position.

Trimming accounts for 4 bases at V and 4 bases at J, while the number of junction bases matched to no gene is 4. CDR1 and CDR2 are read off the germline V gene (reference sequence) as MNHEY and SMNVEV. From the cysteine through the phenylalanine, the CDR3 covers 14 amino acids. Here the CDR3 DNA is all that survives: 42 bases in frame from base 1. Whole blood was collected in K2EDTA tubes by collaborating institutions according to the institutions' own protocols. For TCRbeta analysis, collaborators shipped samples in one of three forms: frozen whole blood, isolated PBMCs, or DNA extracted from either of those sample types. TCRbeta CDR3 regions were amplified from genomic DNA by means of the immunoSEQ Assay, a bias-controlled multiplex PCR. The authors processed their data as follows. Nucleated cell counts per sample were estimated from amplification of reference gene primers within the assay. Sequence reads were collapsed and filtered to measure the absolute abundance of every unique TCRbeta CDR3 rearrangement. For each sample, productive Simpson clonality was calculated as the square root of Simpson's diversity index over productive rearrangements. TCRdb stores this immuneACCESS table with in-frame sequences only. Part of the clones is absent; in the studies checked, under half of the shortfall reflects unresolved V genes, and no reason is known for the rest. The DNA was the basis for D and trimming; V, J and clone size are from that table. This sample lists about 290,000 clones; 75% to 90% were detected once. The ten largest clones add up to about 4.2% of the sample.

The sample taken for sequencing was peripheral blood. The TCR was taken from a man aged 40-55 years with acute or convalescent COVID-19. The rearrangement combines TRBV27 with TRBJ1-2, with TRBD1 identical over 9 junction bases. The DNA sequence reads TGTGCCAGCAGTTATGACAGGGGGGGCTATGGCTACACCTTC. Its protein reads: CASSYDRGGYGYTF.